The T cell receptor beta chain under discussion was sequenced for a study of cytomegalovirus exposure and HLA in healthy donors. About the research overall: In a previous analysis, 100 million to 140 million unique TCR beta sequences were found from 150 million to 200 million T cells. Study observations and caveats: Further analysis, carried out later, found HLA-associated TCR beta chains more clonally expanded than equally common other chains.

About this clone: The antigen is undetermined.

The junction had 13 bases not matched to a gene; V was cut back by 6 bases and J by 8 bases. This CDR3 is 16 amino acids long. Germline CDR1 is MNHEY and CDR2 is SMNVEV (reference sequence). PCR used 60 Vbeta primers and 13 Jbeta primers. Libraries were prepared by immunoSEQ multiplex PCR; TCRdb keeps only in-frame clonotypes and omits some of them. Of 90,000 to 150,000 clones in the sample, 77% were seen once. The sequence came from a man between 18 and 29 years old in good health and CMV-seropositive. Sequencing used PBMCs. The gene calls are TRBV27 and TRBJ2-1; 10 bases match TRBD2. CDR3 bases: TGTGCCAGCAGCCGCCCTCTAGCGGGAGAGGTCCATGAGCAGTTCTTC. It yields the protein CASSRPLAGEVHEQFF.